The 15 T cell receptor beta chains below all came from one sample that was sequenced in a study of response to subunit inactivated influenza vaccine. TCRdb re-called the RT-PCR reads through MiXCR, storing one row per CDR3 protein. The repertoire holds more than 600,000 distinct CDR3 sequences, with around 18% as singletons. Source: PBMCs from blood, taken 4 to 6 days after vaccination. The receptors derive from a man aged 50-59 years who received an inactivated influenza vaccine.

The chain recombines TRBV9 with TRBJ2-7; perhaps TRBD1 as D (6 bases). The CDR3 sequence is 15 residues long. Trimming stripped 2 bases from V and 2 bases from J, with 14 bases between. Germline values: CDR1 SGDLS, CDR2 YYNGEE. In DNA, the CDR3 is TGTGCCAGCAGCGTCCCCAGGGGACCCCCCTACGAGCAGTACTTC. This codes for CASSVPRGPPYEQYF.

This clonotype was recorded a few times. The V call is TRBV7-2, the J call TRBJ1-1; 9 positions agree with TRBD1. Losses at the gene ends were 5 bases for V and 11 bases for J; bases not matched to a gene: 3. The germline gives CDR1 SGHTA, CDR2 FQGNSA. The CDR3 runs 11 residues. CDR3 region: CASSPQGAAFF. Written as DNA, the CDR3 is TGTGCCAGCAGCCCACAGGGGGCCGCTTTCTTT.

This clonotype was recorded a few times. The chain employs TRBV6-5 and TRBJ2-1, with D possibly being TRBD1 or TRBD2 (5 bases each). Trimming shortened V by 3 bases and J by 5 bases, and 14 bases separated the two germline ends. Germline V gene data show CDR1 as MNHEY and CDR2 as SVGAGI. The CDR3 sequence is 15 residues long. The CDR3 DNA follows: TGTGCCAGCAGTTATAGGGGTAGAGGGGACAATGAGCAGTTCTTC. This translates into CASSYRGRGDNEQFF.

V usage is TRBV7-8 and J usage is TRBJ1-6; D ambiguous. This CDR3 is built from 16 residues. The germline CDR1 and CDR2 sequences are SGHVS and FQNEAQ. V dropped 0 bases and J dropped 9 bases, with 15 bases sitting between them. CDR3 loop: CASSLAEGRVGSPLHF. The CDR3 DNA sequence: TGTGCCAGCAGCTTAGCCGAAGGGCGGGTCGGTTCACCCCTCCACTTT.

This clonotype was detected only a few times. The chain employs TRBV20-1 and TRBJ2-6; 7 nucleotides match TRBD1. Losses at the gene ends were 5 bases for V and 5 bases for J; bases not matched to a gene: 3. Germline V gene data show CDR1 as DFQATT and CDR2 as SNEGSKA (reference sequence). The CDR3 sequence is 13 residues long. The CDR3 DNA sequence: TGCAGTGCTTCGGACAGGTGGGCCAACGTCCTGACTTTC. As protein: CSASDRWANVLTF.

This clonotype was picked up many times. This chain's CDR3 is CASSWPLLAGGPTDTQYF. In DNA form, the CDR3 reads TGCGCCAGCAGCTGGCCTCTCCTAGCGGGGGGCCCCACAGATACGCAGTATTTT. The chain is built from TRBV5-1 and TRBJ2-3; TRBD2 agrees at 11 bases. Per the germline V gene, CDR1 is SGHRS and CDR2 is YFSETQ. The CDR3 contains 18 residues. The trim removed 3 bases at V and 2 bases at J, leaving 11 bases unmatched. Based on the CDR3 plus reference TRBV5-1 and TRBJ2-3, the full variable domain is KAGVTQTPRYLIKTRGQQVTLSCSPISGHRSVSWYQQTPGQGLQFLFEYFSETQRNKGNFPGRFSGRQFSNSRSEMNVSTLELGDSALYLCASSWPLLAGGPTDTQYFGPGTRLTVL.

The table lists this clonotype with a few counts. This rearrangement joins TRBV4-2 to TRBJ2-5; D not certain. Trimming took off 0 bases at V and 2 bases at J, with 7 bases between the two ends. The germline gives CDR1 LGHNA, CDR2 YNFKEQ. The CDR3 is made up of 14 amino acids. As DNA, the CDR3 is TGTGCCAGCAGCCAAGAGGTCTGGCAAGAGACCCAGTACTTC. Its protein product is CASSQEVWQETQYF.

This clonotype came up a few times. V gene TRBV29-1 combines with J gene TRBJ2-1; D possibly corresponds to TRBD2 (6 bases). CDR3 length: 12 residues. The germline V gene encodes CDR1 SQVTM and CDR2 ANQGSEA. The CDR3 nucleotides read TGCACCGGCGGGGCCGGTCGCAATGAGCAGTTCTTC. Translating gives CTGGAGRNEQFF.

This clonotype was detected many times. V and J are TRBV4-2 and TRBJ2-2; D is uncertain. The V and J ends lost 0 bases and 5 bases respectively, with 1 base between them. This CDR3 has 12 residues. Germline V gene data show CDR1 as LGHNA and CDR2 as YNFKEQ. The CDR3 DNA reads as TGTGCCAGCAGCCAAGAAACCGGGGAGCTGTTTTTT. Protein: CASSQETGELFF.

This chain joins TRBV5-1 and TRBJ2-7; D call uncertain. The length of the CDR3 is 13 residues. The V end was cut by 4 bases, the J end by 0 bases, with 8 bases between. Per germline, CDR1 SGHRS and CDR2 YFSETQ. In nucleotides, the CDR3 is TGCGCCAGCAGCAAGGAAAACTCCTACGAGCAGTACTTC. Amino acid sequence: CASSKENSYEQYF.

This clonotype turned up a few times. The chain is built from TRBV12-3 or TRBV12-4 and TRBJ1-1; D perhaps matches TRBD1 (5 bases). This CDR3 is 13 amino acids long. Trimming shortened V by 6 bases and J by 1 base, and 9 bases separated the two germline ends. As DNA, the CDR3 is TGTGCCAGCAGATATACAGGGAACACTGAAGCTTTCTTT. It encodes CASRYTGNTEAFF.

The chain joins TRBV20-1 to TRBJ2-1; TRBD2 matches at 8 bases. CDR1 is DFQATT, CDR2 SNEGSKA, per germline (reference sequence). The length of the CDR3 is 13 residues. With 0 bases clipped from V and 10 bases from J, the junction kept 5 bases outside the gene matches. CDR3 residues: CSARDSGAWEQFF. CDR3 coding DNA: TGCAGTGCTAGAGATAGCGGGGCCTGGGAGCAGTTCTTC.

This clonotype has more than one count but fewer than ten. The rearrangement joins TRBV6-5 to TRBJ2-2, with 7 positions matching TRBD1. The V and J ends lost 0 bases and 1 base, in that order; junction bases with no gene match: 8. The CDR3 consists of 18 residues. Looked up from germline, CDR1 is MNHEY and CDR2 is SVGAGI. The CDR3 sequence: CASSYSKTGIWNTGELFF. CDR3 DNA sequence: TGTGCCAGCAGTTACTCGAAGACAGGGATTTGGAACACCGGGGAGCTGTTTTTT.

The chain is built from TRBV11-2 and TRBJ2-5; tentatively, D is TRBD1 (6 bases). This CDR3 is built from 14 residues. Germline V gene lookup returns CDR1 SGHAT and CDR2 FQNNGV. Between the trimmed V and J ends, which lost 5 bases and 5 bases, there was a span of 15 bases. This CDR3 reads CASSRGQYGETQYF. CDR3 coding DNA: TGTGCCAGCAGCCGGGGACAATACGGGGAGACCCAGTACTTC.

This clonotype was counted a few times. The gene calls are TRBV5-5 and TRBJ2-1; TRBD2 is a possible D gene (5 bases). Between the trimmed V and J ends, which lost 4 bases and 4 bases, there was a span of 12 bases. CDR1 is SGHKS, CDR2 YYEKEE, per germline (reference sequence). This CDR3 contains 14 residues. The CDR3 spells CASSPGSTYNEQFF. DNA of the CDR3: TGTGCCAGCAGCCCGGGATCCACGTACAATGAGCAGTTCTTC.